This record concerns one T cell receptor (beta chain) sequence. Antigen unknown. Treatment of the sample: roughly 18 received Ad26.COV2.S at low or high dose, single or two shots; roughly five received placebo; per-sample allocation not given. Sampling occurred on day 63 after the first vaccine or placebo injection. The sample originates from a study of Ad26.COV2.S vaccination and SARS-CoV-2 variants. About the research overall: In the COV1001 trial, the donor was in the Ad26.COV2.S arm. The authors gave Ad26.COV2.S intramuscularly, either once or twice 56 days apart.

Profiling relied on immunoSEQ multiplex PCR, and the TCRdb table lists in-frame clones only, not all of them. This table has more than 250,000 clones, around 87% appearing once. General study results and limits: Substantial breadth was reported for post-vaccination spike-specific CD8+ and CD4+ T cells.

With V trimmed by 3 bases and J by 6 bases, 11 bases remained unmatched. CDR1 DFQATT and CDR2 SNEGSKA come from the germline V gene (reference sequence). CDR3 length equals 16 residues. The rearrangement uses TRBV20-1 and TRBJ2-7, with TRBD2 identical over 13 bases. Sequencing was performed on peripheral blood, taken in a trial of Ad26.COV2.S vaccine versus placebo. The origin of this receptor is a person aged 18-65 years who received the Ad26.COV2.S COVID-19 vaccine or a placebo. The CDR3 is CSASGLAGEYALEQYF. The CDR3 DNA sequence: TGCAGTGCTAGTGGACTAGCGGGAGAATATGCCCTCGAGCAGTACTTC.